This T cell receptor (beta chain) was sequenced during a study of cytomegalovirus exposure and HLA in healthy donors. This clone was observed once. Both 60 Vbeta primers and 13 Jbeta primers went into the PCR. Profiled with immunoSEQ multiplex PCR; TCRdb holds only in-frame clones, not every one. The sample yields roughly 82,000 clones, roughly 72% seen once. The source is a woman aged 40 to 50 in good health and CMV-seropositive. The source material was PBMCs.

For the CDR3, the DNA is TGTGCCAGCAGCCAAGAGGCGGGGGGGTACAGGAACACTGAAGCTTTCTTT. This encodes CASSQEAGGYRNTEAFF. The chain combines TRBV4-2 with TRBJ1-1; TRBD1 might be the D (5 bases). This CDR3 is built from 17 residues. CDR1 is LGHNA, CDR2 YNFKEQ, per germline. Trimming left V 0 bases short and J 1 base short, with 15 bases between.